The 26 T cell receptor beta chains reported below all come from one sample, sequenced in a study of technical replicates of blood from a handful of donors. TCRdb keeps only in-frame clones here, not all; method: immunoSEQ multiplex PCR. Among approximately 87,000 clones listed, approximately 94% were seen once. Material for sequencing was T cells isolated from PBMCs. The receptors derive from a human donor in good health.

The V and J genes are TRBV5-1 and TRBJ2-5; TRBD2 aligns across 10 bases. V was clipped by 9 bases and J by 2 bases; unmatched bases: 13. Germline assignment: CDR1 SGHRS and CDR2 YFSETQ. The CDR3 totals 16 residues. Here the CDR3 reads CANLAGALGGQETQYF. In DNA form, the CDR3 reads TGCGCCAACCTAGCGGGAGCTTTGGGAGGGCAAGAGACCCAGTACTTC.

The rearrangement uses TRBV19 and TRBJ1-2, with D perhaps matching TRBD1 (5 bases). Trimming took off 0 bases at V and 4 bases at J, with 12 bases between the two ends. The CDR3 is 15 amino acids. Germline CDR1 LNHDA, CDR2 SQIVND (reference sequence). The CDR3 nucleotides are TGTGCCAGTAGTATAGATCGTGGGGCCGGCTATGGCTACACCTTC. It translates to CASSIDRGAGYGYTF.

This clone was seen once. J is TRBJ2-5 and V is TRBV27; tentatively, D is TRBD2 (5 bases). The CDR3 is 15 amino acids. V lost 3 bases, J lost 3 bases, and 14 bases lay in between. CDR1 MNHEY and CDR2 SMNVEV come from the germline V gene (reference sequence). CDR3 sequence (DNA): TGTGCCAGCAGTTTGGGGAGTCAGGCAGAAGAGACCCAGTACTTC. It is translated as CASSLGSQAEETQYF.

The CDR3 DNA follows: TGTGCCAGCAGCCCAGGACAGGGGCTACACACTGAAGCTTTCTTT. The encoded protein is CASSPGQGLHTEAFF. The chain carries TRBV7-9 and TRBJ1-1; 9 bases fit TRBD1. CDR1 is SEHNR and CDR2 is FQNEAQ in the germline V gene (reference sequence). This CDR3 has 15 amino acids. V shed 5 bases, J shed 3 bases, and the junction held 7 bases outside the gene matches.

This chain connects TRBV25-1 to TRBJ1-4; no clear D. Per the germline V gene, CDR1 is MGHDK and CDR2 is SYGVNS. V was trimmed by 3 bases and J by 8 bases, leaving 4 bases between them. This CDR3 is 11 amino acids long. The CDR3 nucleotides read TGTGCCAGCAGTGAGGAGGAAAAACTGTTTTTT. Translating it yields CASSEEEKLFF.

This chain connects TRBV10-3 to TRBJ1-1, with D unresolved. The CDR3 consists of 13 residues. V dropped 3 bases and J dropped 0 bases, with 5 bases sitting between them. Germline CDR1 is ENHRY and CDR2 is SYGVKD. CDR3 loop: CAISDVLNTEAFF. The DNA for the CDR3 is TGTGCCATCAGTGACGTCCTGAACACTGAAGCTTTCTTT.

The rearrangement uses TRBV12-5 and TRBJ1-5; D unresolved. Germline-derived CDR1 and CDR2 are LGHNT and FRNRAP. V was trimmed by 0 bases and J by 0 bases, leaving 12 bases between them. CDR3 length equals 17 residues. The CDR3 coding sequence is TGTGCTAGTGGTTTGGTAATTCTGGCGGATAGCAATCAGCCCCAGCATTTT. It specifies CASGLVILADSNQPQHF.

The rearrangement uses TRBV6-5 and TRBJ2-2, with no clear D. This CDR3 contains 13 residues. Trimming removed 4 bases at V and 1 base at J, with 4 bases between. Germline CDR1 and CDR2: MNHEY and SVGAGI. As DNA, the CDR3 is TGTGCCAGCAGTTTCCGGAACACCGGGGAGCTGTTTTTT. It is translated as CASSFRNTGELFF.

The chain recombines TRBV27 with TRBJ1-3; no firm D call. This CDR3 has 13 residues. V dropped 5 bases and J dropped 7 bases, with 12 bases sitting between them. The germline V gene has CDR1 MNHEY and CDR2 SMNVEV (reference sequence). The CDR3 DNA reads TGTGCCAGCAGTACTCCCTCGGGGAACACCATATATTTT. It translates to CASSTPSGNTIYF.

The V call is TRBV7-9, the J call TRBJ2-1; unclear D gene. Trimming pared 5 bases from V and 7 bases from J, leaving 15 bases between. The CDR3 consists of 14 residues. The V gene's germline CDR1 is SEHNR and CDR2 FQNEAQ (reference sequence). The CDR3 sequence: CASSPDKWPNEQFF. The CDR3 bases are TGTGCCAGCAGCCCAGACAAGTGGCCTAATGAGCAGTTCTTC.

The rearrangement uses TRBV28 and TRBJ2-2; weak D call: TRBD1 (6 bases). The CDR3 contains 16 residues. The V end was cut by 4 bases, the J end by 3 bases, with 15 bases between. Germline loops: CDR1 MDHEN, CDR2 SYDVKM. As DNA, the CDR3 is TGTGCCAGCAGTTCCCCAGGGGCGAGTGACACCGGGGAGCTGTTTTTT. Translating gives CASSSPGASDTGELFF.

This CDR3 reads CASSLAASGRLTEDTQYF. CDR3 nucleotide sequence: TGTGCCAGCAGCTTAGCGGCTAGCGGAAGACTTACGGAAGATACGCAGTATTTT. The V gene is TRBV7-6, the J gene TRBJ2-3; 7 bases map to TRBD2. J gave up 5 bases and V 0 bases, and 14 bases lay outside the gene matches. The CDR3 is made up of 18 amino acids. Germline CDR1 reads SGHVS; CDR2 reads FNYEAQ.

The chain employs TRBV19 and TRBJ1-1; the D gene is possibly TRBD1 (6 bases). Trimming removed 3 bases at V and 5 bases at J, with 16 bases between. Looked up from germline, CDR1 is LNHDA and CDR2 is SQIVND (reference sequence). The CDR3 extends over 15 amino acids. CDR3 nucleotide sequence: TGTGCCAGTAGTATGGTAAGGGGGTTAGGGACTGAAGCTTTCTTT. Protein: CASSMVRGLGTEAFF.

This chain joins TRBV29-1 and TRBJ2-3; 12 positions agree with TRBD2. V gave up 4 bases and J gave up 3 bases; unmatched junction bases: 5. CDR1 is SQVTM and CDR2 is ANQGSEA in the germline V gene. The CDR3 sequence is 15 residues long. CDR3 nucleotides: TGCAGCGTTGTGGTACTAGCGGGAGGTACAGATACGCAGTATTTT. This sequence encodes CSVVVLAGGTDTQYF.

The chain carries TRBV28 and TRBJ2-7; maybe TRBD1 (6 bases). CDR3 length equals 14 residues. CDR1 is MDHEN and CDR2 is SYDVKM in the germline V gene. The germline V and J ends were trimmed by 7 bases and 7 bases, with 20 bases remaining between them. CDR3 region: CASKVLQGLGEQYF. In DNA, the CDR3 is TGTGCCAGCAAAGTCCTACAGGGCTTGGGAGAGCAGTACTTC.

The chain links TRBV6-1 to TRBJ2-7; weak D call: TRBD2 (6 bases). The CDR3 has 15 residues. The V and J ends lost 2 bases and 2 bases respectively, with 13 bases between them. Germline values: CDR1 MNHNS, CDR2 SASEGT. CDR3 DNA sequence: TGTGCCAGCAGTGAATTCCCTGGGAGGACCTACGAGCAGTACTTC. Its translation is CASSEFPGRTYEQYF.

The chain recombines TRBV6-5 with TRBJ1-2; 8 positions agree with TRBD1. With V trimmed by 6 bases and J by 8 bases, 2 bases remained unmatched. The CDR3 sequence is 11 residues long. Germline CDR1 and CDR2: MNHEY and SVGAGI. The CDR3 bases are TGTGCCAGCAGCAGGGGGCAGGGCTACACCTTC. It specifies CASSRGQGYTF.

The chain recombines TRBV6-4 with TRBJ1-5; 9 nucleotides align to TRBD1. Germline V gene sequence: CDR1 MRHNA, CDR2 SNTAGT. Trimming took 6 bases from V and 1 from J; bases not matched to a gene: 7. This CDR3 is built from 16 residues. The CDR3 nucleotides are TGTGCCAGCAGCACAGGGGGCGGGGGGAGCAATCAGCCCCAGCATTTT. Amino acids: CASSTGGGGSNQPQHF.

The genes are TRBV5-1 and TRBJ1-1, with no clear D. V gave up 4 bases and J gave up 1 base, with 23 bases separating them. Looked up from germline, CDR1 is SGHRS and CDR2 is YFSETQ. This CDR3 is 18 amino acids long. This CDR3 reads CASSRRAPAQDGNTEAFF. Written as DNA, the CDR3 is TGCGCCAGCAGCCGGCGAGCGCCAGCACAAGACGGGAACACTGAAGCTTTCTTT.

This clone has only one observation. The chain has TRBV11-2 and TRBJ2-7, with a tentative D call TRBD2 (5 bases). Germline-derived CDR1 and CDR2 are SGHAT and FQNNGV. This CDR3 spans 13 amino acids. Between the trimmed V and J ends, which lost 4 bases and 4 bases, there was a span of 11 bases. This chain's CDR3 is CASSSDWGYEQYF. The DNA for the CDR3 is TGTGCCAGCAGCTCGGACTGGGGATACGAGCAGTACTTC.

The V call is TRBV20-1, the J call TRBJ2-3; no firm D call. Trimming removed 3 bases at V and 3 bases at J, with 4 bases between. CDR3 size: 11 residues. CDR1 is DFQATT, CDR2 SNEGSKA, per germline (reference sequence). The CDR3 spells CSASNTDTQYF. The CDR3 coding sequence is TGCAGTGCTAGTAATACAGATACGCAGTATTTT.

The chain uses TRBV5-1 and TRBJ2-1, with 14 bases matching TRBD2. The CDR3 consists of 17 residues. The J segment lost 0 bases and the V segment lost 2 bases, leaving 1 base of the junction unmatched. Germline-derived CDR1 and CDR2 are SGHRS and YFSETQ. In nucleotides, the CDR3 is TGCGCCAGCAGCTTCGGGACTAGCGGGAGCTCCTACAATGAGCAGTTCTTC. This codes for CASSFGTSGSSYNEQFF.

The gene calls are TRBV7-9 and TRBJ2-3, with 9 positions matching TRBD1. The CDR3 is 16 amino acids. Trimming at V came to 5 bases and at J to 6 bases, leaving 12 bases not matched to a gene. Per germline, CDR1 SEHNR and CDR2 FQNEAQ (reference sequence). The CDR3 sequence: CASSPKGGQGKDTQYF. Written as DNA, the CDR3 is TGTGCCAGCAGCCCTAAGGGAGGACAGGGGAAGGATACGCAGTATTTT. The full variable domain, its missing parts supplied by reference TRBV7-9 and TRBJ2-3, is DTGVSQNPRHKITKRGQNVTFRCDPISEHNRLYWYRQTLGQGPEFLTYFQNEAQLEKSRLLSDRFSAERPKGSFSTLEIQRTEQGDSAMYLCASSPKGGQGKDTQYFGPGTRLTVL.

The genes are TRBV7-2 and TRBJ1-2, with D uncertain. The CDR3 loop spans 13 amino acids. CDR1 SGHTA and CDR2 FQGNSA come from the germline V gene. The germline V and J ends were trimmed by 2 bases and 4 bases, with 8 bases remaining between them. CDR3 in DNA: TGTGCCAGCAGCTTACAGAACCTCTATGGCTACACCTTC. It encodes CASSLQNLYGYTF.

The chain links TRBV6-5 to TRBJ1-4; TRBD1 matches at 9 bases. CDR1 and CDR2 (germline): MNHEY, SVGAGI. The CDR3 covers 15 residues. V was pared by 4 bases and J by 5 bases, with 5 bases of the junction left unmatched. CDR3 residues: CASSWGTGKNEKLFF. The CDR3 DNA sequence: TGTGCCAGCAGTTGGGGGACAGGGAAAAATGAAAAACTGTTTTTT.

This chain joins TRBV5-4 and TRBJ2-2; perhaps TRBD1 as D (6 bases). With 4 bases removed from V and 1 base from J, the gap between germline ends came to 8 bases. The CDR3 covers 14 residues. Germline assignment: CDR1 SGHNT and CDR2 YYREEE (reference sequence). Here the CDR3 reads CASSPTGNTGELFF. In nucleotides, the CDR3 is TGTGCCAGCAGCCCGACAGGGAACACCGGGGAGCTGTTTTTT.